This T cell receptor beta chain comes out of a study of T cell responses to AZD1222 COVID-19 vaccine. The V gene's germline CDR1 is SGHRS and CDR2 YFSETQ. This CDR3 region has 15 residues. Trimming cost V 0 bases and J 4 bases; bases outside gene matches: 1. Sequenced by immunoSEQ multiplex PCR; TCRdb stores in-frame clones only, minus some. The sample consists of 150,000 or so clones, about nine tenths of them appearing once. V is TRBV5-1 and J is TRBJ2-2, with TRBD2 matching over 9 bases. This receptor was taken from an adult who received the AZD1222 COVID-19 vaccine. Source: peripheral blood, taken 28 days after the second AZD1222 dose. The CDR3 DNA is TGCGCCAGCAGCTTGGTGACTAGCGGCACCGGGGAGCTGTTTTTT. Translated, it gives CASSLVTSGTGELFF.